A selection of T cell receptor beta chains follows, all from one sample in a study of blood T cell repertoires in COVID-19. Assay used: immunoSEQ multiplex PCR; TCRdb lists only in-frame clones, some missing. The table has about 30,000 clones, approximately 80% seen once; the top ten hold less than 35%. Sequencing input: peripheral blood. The origin of the receptors is a man older than 75 with acute or convalescent COVID-19. The CDR3 runs from the conserved cysteine through the conserved F or W. The D gene is left open where the match is weak. Clone size is given for some rows only: seen once, a few or many times, or a class if the clone is expanded.

v_gene: TRBV5-6
j_gene: TRBJ2-1
d_gene: NA
len: 14
abundance: NA
CDR3nt: TGTGCCAGCAGCTTAACAGGGAATTACAATGAGCAGTTCTTC
CDR3aa: CASSLTGNYNEQFF

v_gene: TRBV29-1
j_gene: TRBJ2-7
d_gene: NA
len: 14
abundance: NA
CDR3nt: TGCAGCGTTGAAGTCTCGGAGTCTGGTTACGAGCAGTACTTC
CDR3aa: CSVEVSESGYEQYF

v_gene: TRBV27
j_gene: TRBJ1-2
d_gene: TRBD1
len: 19
abundance: NA
CDR3nt: TGTGCCAGCAGTTTAAGGGCCCCCGGGACAGGGGGCACAGTCTATGGCTACACCTTC
CDR3aa: CASSLRAPGTGGTVYGYTF

v_gene: TRBV2
j_gene: TRBJ1-1
d_gene: TRBD1
len: 15
abundance: NA
CDR3nt: TGTGCCAGCAGTGAGGGGGGACAGAGGAACCCTGAAGCTTTCTTT
CDR3aa: CASSEGGQRNPEAFF

v_gene: TRBV5-8
j_gene: TRBJ1-6
d_gene: TRBD1
len: 16
abundance: NA
CDR3nt: TGTGCCAGCTTATCGGGACAGGGGGGTTATAATTCACCCCTCCACTTT
CDR3aa: CASLSGQGGYNSPLHF

v_gene: TRBV6-5
j_gene: TRBJ2-1
d_gene: NA
len: 13
abundance: NA
CDR3nt: TGTGCCAGCAATCGAGGGGGGGGACGTGAGCAGTTCTTC
CDR3aa: CASNRGGGREQFF

v_gene: TRBV27
j_gene: TRBJ2-5
d_gene: NA
len: 14
abundance: NA
CDR3nt: TGTGCCAGCAGTCCCCTTTTAGCCCAAGAGACCCAGTACTTC
CDR3aa: CASSPLLAQETQYF

v_gene: TRBV2
j_gene: TRBJ2-4
d_gene: TRBD2
len: 16
abundance: NA
CDR3nt: TGTGCCAGCAGGGGGGGACTAGCGGTAGCCAAAAACATTCAGTACTTC
CDR3aa: CASRGGLAVAKNIQYF

v_gene: TRBV5-1
j_gene: TRBJ1-1
d_gene: NA
len: 14
abundance: NA
CDR3nt: TGCGCCAGCAGCCGTACAGGGATGAACACTGAAGCTTTCTTT
CDR3aa: CASSRTGMNTEAFF

v_gene: TRBV6-2/TRBV6-3
j_gene: TRBJ2-5
d_gene: TRBD1
len: 14
abundance: NA
CDR3nt: TGTGCCAGCAGTTACACCGACAGGGCTGAGACCCAGTACTTC
CDR3aa: CASSYTDRAETQYF

v_gene: TRBV24-1
j_gene: TRBJ2-5
d_gene: NA
len: 13
abundance: NA
CDR3nt: TGTGCCACCAGTGATCCCAACCAAGAGACCCAGTACTTC
CDR3aa: CATSDPNQETQYF

v_gene: TRBV6-2/TRBV6-3
j_gene: TRBJ2-7
d_gene: NA
len: 15
abundance: NA
CDR3nt: TGTGCCAGCAGTTATGGCAGCGGGCGTTCCTACGAGCAGTACTTC
CDR3aa: CASSYGSGRSYEQYF

v_gene: TRBV28
j_gene: TRBJ2-5
d_gene: NA
len: 14
abundance: once
CDR3nt: TGTGCCAGCAGTAACTTCAGGGGTTCGGGGACCCAGTACTTC
CDR3aa: CASSNFRGSGTQYF

v_gene: TRBV18
j_gene: TRBJ2-3
d_gene: NA
len: 14
abundance: NA
CDR3nt: TGTGCCAGCTCACCACCGACTAGCACAGATACGCAGTATTTT
CDR3aa: CASSPPTSTDTQYF

v_gene: TRBV6-2/TRBV6-3
j_gene: TRBJ1-2
d_gene: TRBD1
len: 14
abundance: NA
CDR3nt: TGTGCCAGCAGCCTAGGGACAGCTAACTATGGCTACACCTTC
CDR3aa: CASSLGTANYGYTF

v_gene: TRBV19
j_gene: TRBJ1-2
d_gene: TRBD1
len: 17
abundance: NA
CDR3nt: TGTGCCAGTAGTATGGGGACAGGACCGTTAAATAACTATGGCTACACCTTC
CDR3aa: CASSMGTGPLNNYGYTF

v_gene: TRBV3-1/TRBV3-2
j_gene: TRBJ2-5
d_gene: NA
len: 15
abundance: few
CDR3nt: TGTGCCAGCAGCCAAAGACTCGGGACAAAAGAGACCCAGTACTTC
CDR3aa: CASSQRLGTKETQYF

v_gene: TRBV30
j_gene: TRBJ2-7
d_gene: TRBD1
len: 16
abundance: NA
CDR3nt: TGTGCCTGGAGTGTGGGATGGGACAGGTTAACCTACGAGCAGTACTTC
CDR3aa: CAWSVGWDRLTYEQYF

v_gene: TRBV27
j_gene: TRBJ2-3
d_gene: TRBD1
len: 13
abundance: once
CDR3nt: TGTGCCAGCACGGACAGGGATACAGATACGCAGTATTTT
CDR3aa: CASTDRDTDTQYF

v_gene: TRBV6-5
j_gene: TRBJ1-6
d_gene: TRBD1
len: 13
abundance: NA
CDR3nt: TGTGCCAGCAATCGGGACAGGGACTCACCCCTCCACTTT
CDR3aa: CASNRDRDSPLHF

v_gene: TRBV29-1
j_gene: TRBJ2-1
d_gene: NA
len: 14
abundance: NA
CDR3nt: TGCAGCGTTGAACCGGGACTTACCATCAATGAGCAGTTCTTC
CDR3aa: CSVEPGLTINEQFF

v_gene: TRBV5-1
j_gene: TRBJ1-6
d_gene: NA
len: 14
abundance: NA
CDR3nt: TGCGCCAGCGAGGGTGGCTCCTATAATTCACCCCTCCACTTT
CDR3aa: CASEGGSYNSPLHF

v_gene: TRBV10-3
j_gene: TRBJ1-2
d_gene: NA
len: 14
abundance: NA
CDR3nt: TGTGCCATCAGTGAGTCAGGACAGAGCTATGGCTACACCTTC
CDR3aa: CAISESGQSYGYTF

v_gene: TRBV7-9
j_gene: TRBJ2-7
d_gene: TRBD1
len: 16
abundance: NA
CDR3nt: TGTGCCAGCAGCTTAGTGGGGGCAGGGGGCAGCTACGAGCAGTACTTC
CDR3aa: CASSLVGAGGSYEQYF

v_gene: TRBV7-8
j_gene: TRBJ2-2
d_gene: NA
len: 14
abundance: NA
CDR3nt: TGTGCCAGCAGCTTAGGGTCGGTCACCGGGGAGCTGTTTTTT
CDR3aa: CASSLGSVTGELFF

v_gene: TRBV29-1
j_gene: TRBJ2-7
d_gene: TRBD2
len: 14
abundance: NA
CDR3nt: TGCAGCGTTGAAGATCCGGGAGGGGGCTACGAGCAGTACTTC
CDR3aa: CSVEDPGGGYEQYF

v_gene: TRBV5-1
j_gene: TRBJ1-1
d_gene: NA
len: 16
abundance: once
CDR3nt: TGCGCCAGCAGCTTGGCTACCGGACAGTTGAACACTGAAGCTTTCTTT
CDR3aa: CASSLATGQLNTEAFF

v_gene: TRBV28
j_gene: TRBJ1-6
d_gene: TRBD1
len: 14
abundance: NA
CDR3nt: TGTGCCAGCAGCAGACAGGGTGGAAATTCACCCCTCCACTTT
CDR3aa: CASSRQGGNSPLHF

v_gene: TRBV7-2
j_gene: TRBJ2-5
d_gene: NA
len: 13
abundance: NA
CDR3nt: TGTGCCAGCAGCGAAGCTCATCCGGAGACCCAGTACTTC
CDR3aa: CASSEAHPETQYF

v_gene: TRBV19
j_gene: TRBJ2-7
d_gene: TRBD1
len: 15
abundance: few
CDR3nt: TGTGCCAGTAGTATACCGGGACAGGGGGCCTACGAGCAGTACTTC
CDR3aa: CASSIPGQGAYEQYF

v_gene: TRBV5-1
j_gene: TRBJ2-5
d_gene: TRBD1
len: 16
abundance: NA
CDR3nt: TGCGCCAGCAGCGGCGGGACAGGGGGATACCAAGAGACCCAGTACTTC
CDR3aa: CASSGGTGGYQETQYF

v_gene: TRBV10-1
j_gene: TRBJ1-2
d_gene: TRBD1
len: 18
abundance: NA
CDR3nt: TGCGCCAGCAGTGTGACAGGGTGGTTCTCACGTTCTAACTATGGCTACACCTTC
CDR3aa: CASSVTGWFSRSNYGYTF

v_gene: TRBV10-3
j_gene: TRBJ2-7
d_gene: NA
len: 12
abundance: few
CDR3nt: TGTGCCATCAGTGTTGCGGCCTACGAGCAGTACTTC
CDR3aa: CAISVAAYEQYF

v_gene: TRBV4-3
j_gene: TRBJ2-7
d_gene: TRBD1
len: 16
abundance: NA
CDR3nt: TGCGCCAGCAGCCAAGTTGGGACAGGGGGCGTCCACGAGCAGTACTTC
CDR3aa: CASSQVGTGGVHEQYF

v_gene: TRBV7-9
j_gene: TRBJ1-1
d_gene: TRBD1
len: 16
abundance: few
CDR3nt: TGTGCCAGCAGGGTCCCCCTACAGGGGGGGAACACTGAAGCTTTCTTT
CDR3aa: CASRVPLQGGNTEAFF

v_gene: TRBV4-3
j_gene: TRBJ1-6
d_gene: NA
len: 16
abundance: NA
CDR3nt: TGCGCCAGCAGCCATGAGACAGGTTCCGTATATTCACCCCTCCACTTT
CDR3aa: CASSHETGSVYSPLHF

v_gene: TRBV9
j_gene: TRBJ2-2
d_gene: TRBD2
len: 17
abundance: NA
CDR3nt: TGTGCCAGCAGCCCACGGACTAGCGGGGGACGGGGCGGGGAGCTGTTTTTT
CDR3aa: CASSPRTSGGRGGELFF

v_gene: TRBV28
j_gene: TRBJ1-1
d_gene: TRBD1
len: 14
abundance: NA
CDR3nt: TGTGCCAGCAGTCCATTTACAGGGGGGACTGAAGCTTTCTTT
CDR3aa: CASSPFTGGTEAFF

v_gene: TRBV6-5
j_gene: TRBJ1-1
d_gene: NA
len: 15
abundance: NA
CDR3nt: TGTGCCAGCAGTTACTCCAGGGCGCGGGGGACTGAAGCTTTCTTT
CDR3aa: CASSYSRARGTEAFF

v_gene: TRBV27
j_gene: TRBJ2-3
d_gene: NA
len: 14
abundance: NA
CDR3nt: TGTGCCAGCAGTTCTGACAGGAGCACAGATACGCAGTATTTT
CDR3aa: CASSSDRSTDTQYF

v_gene: TRBV28
j_gene: TRBJ2-7
d_gene: TRBD1
len: 15
abundance: NA
CDR3nt: TGTGCCAGCACCCCTGGGACAGGGGCATCCTACGAGCAGTACTTC
CDR3aa: CASTPGTGASYEQYF

v_gene: TRBV5-1
j_gene: TRBJ1-2
d_gene: NA
len: 13
abundance: NA
CDR3nt: TGCGCCAGCGCAAGGGAGGGGTACTATGGCTACACCTTC
CDR3aa: CASAREGYYGYTF

v_gene: TRBV7-2
j_gene: TRBJ1-2
d_gene: NA
len: 13
abundance: NA
CDR3nt: TGTGCCAGCAGCCGGGTTACTGTTTATGGCTACACCTTC
CDR3aa: CASSRVTVYGYTF

v_gene: TRBV6-5
j_gene: TRBJ1-1
d_gene: NA
len: 14
abundance: NA
CDR3nt: TGTGCCAGCACCCCCTCCGGACAGAAAGCTGAAGCTTTCTTT
CDR3aa: CASTPSGQKAEAFF

v_gene: TRBV11-2
j_gene: TRBJ1-5
d_gene: NA
len: 16
abundance: NA
CDR3nt: TGTGCCAGCAGCTTAGAGGCAGGCGGGGGCAATCAGCCCCAGCATTTT
CDR3aa: CASSLEAGGGNQPQHF

v_gene: TRBV6-2/TRBV6-3
j_gene: TRBJ2-7
d_gene: TRBD2
len: 13
abundance: NA
CDR3nt: TGTGCCAGCAGTAAAGGACTAGCCTACGAGCAGTACTTC
CDR3aa: CASSKGLAYEQYF

v_gene: TRBV28
j_gene: TRBJ1-4
d_gene: TRBD1
len: 15
abundance: NA
CDR3nt: TGTGCCAGCAGCTCAAGACAGGGGGCTAATGAAAAACTGTTTTTT
CDR3aa: CASSSRQGANEKLFF

v_gene: TRBV5-1
j_gene: TRBJ2-7
d_gene: TRBD1
len: 14
abundance: NA
CDR3nt: TGCGCCAGCCGATCCCCGGACAGGGGGGCCGAGCAGTACTTC
CDR3aa: CASRSPDRGAEQYF

v_gene: TRBV7-9
j_gene: TRBJ2-5
d_gene: TRBD2
len: 14
abundance: NA
CDR3nt: TGTGCCAGCAGCTTAGCAGCGGGGTGGGAGACCCAGTACTTC
CDR3aa: CASSLAAGWETQYF

v_gene: TRBV2
j_gene: TRBJ2-7
d_gene: NA
len: 15
abundance: few
CDR3nt: TGTGCCAGCAGGGCAGGGGGGACCAATTACTACGAGCAGTACTTC
CDR3aa: CASRAGGTNYYEQYF

v_gene: TRBV15
j_gene: TRBJ2-1
d_gene: NA
len: 15
abundance: medium-sized
CDR3nt: TGTGCCACCAGCAGGCCAGGGGAATCAGGCAATGAGCAGTTCTTC
CDR3aa: CATSRPGESGNEQFF

v_gene: TRBV6-2/TRBV6-3
j_gene: TRBJ1-2
d_gene: NA
len: 15
abundance: NA
CDR3nt: TGTGCCAGCAGTTACCGTCCGGCAGGCGACTATGGCTACACCTTC
CDR3aa: CASSYRPAGDYGYTF

v_gene: TRBV7-2
j_gene: TRBJ1-5
d_gene: NA
len: 13
abundance: NA
CDR3nt: TGTGCCAGCAGCCCAAGCGGGTCCGGGCCCCAGCATTTT
CDR3aa: CASSPSGSGPQHF

v_gene: TRBV4-1
j_gene: TRBJ1-1
d_gene: NA
len: 15
abundance: NA
CDR3nt: TGCGCCAGCAGCCTCCGGGACAACCAGAACACTGAAGCTTTCTTT
CDR3aa: CASSLRDNQNTEAFF

v_gene: TRBV4-2
j_gene: TRBJ2-4
d_gene: NA
len: 15
abundance: NA
CDR3nt: TGTGCCAGCAGCCAAGGGGGCGCGTCCAAAAACATTCAGTACTTC
CDR3aa: CASSQGGASKNIQYF